This T cell receptor (beta chain) stems from a study of blood T cell repertoires in COVID-19. Study at large: Nucleic acid was either cDNA or gDNA, and it came from T cells, B-cell-depleted T cells, or PBMCs.

In the source study's methods: From reference gene primer amplification, estimates of nucleated cell counts were derived. Profiling relied on immunoSEQ multiplex PCR, and the TCRdb table lists in-frame clones only, not all of them. V, J and clone size reflect that table, while D and trimming were determined from the DNA. The sample has around 23,000 clones; just over 85% are singletons. Germline V gene lookup returns CDR1 MNHEY and CDR2 SMNVEV (reference sequence). V dropped 8 bases and J dropped 1 base, with 13 bases sitting between them. The CDR3 contains 14 residues. The sample consisted of peripheral blood. This TCR was sampled from a woman older than 75 with active or convalescent COVID-19. V and J are TRBV27 and TRBJ2-3; D not resolved. The CDR3 DNA reads as TGTGCCAGCCGACTCAATTTCGGCACAGATACGCAGTATTTT. This sequence encodes CASRLNFGTDTQYF.